These 24 T cell receptor beta chains were all obtained from the same sample, sequenced in a study of patients and donors after allogeneic stem cell transplantation. TCRdb passed the RT-PCR reads through MiXCR, listing each CDR3 protein once. Counted here are almost 90,000 distinct CDR3 sequences, roughly 5.1% occurring once; the ten biggest clones make up around 2.6%. Source material: blood, either unsorted or a sorted T cell fraction (not recorded which). Every receptor here comes from a human donor who was either an allogeneic HSCT recipient or a stem cell or donor lymphocyte infusion donor (not recorded which). It is not recorded whose cells these are; they may come from a transplant donor.

This clonotype occurred many times. The V gene is TRBV3-1, the J gene TRBJ2-2; D is unclear. Trimming removed 6 bases from V and 4 bases from J, with 12 bases in between. There are 14 residues in the CDR3. Germline-derived CDR1 and CDR2 are LGHDT and YNNKEL (reference sequence). The CDR3, as DNA: TGTGCCAGCAGGACCCACCCCTTCACCGGGGAGCTGTTTTTT. Its protein is CASRTHPFTGELFF.

This clonotype was seen ten or more times. This CDR3 reads CSARLAGGRETQYF. The CDR3 nucleotides are TGCAGTGCTAGGCTAGCGGGGGGCCGGGAGACCCAGTACTTC. The V call is TRBV20-1, the J call TRBJ2-5; 11 bases align to TRBD2. CDR1 is DFQATT, CDR2 SNEGSKA, per germline (reference sequence). The CDR3 has 14 amino acids. Trimming took 3 bases from V and 5 from J; bases not matched to a gene: 5.

The CDR3 DNA is TGTGCCAGCAGGGATACGAGATACTATGGCTACACCTTC. This sequence encodes CASRDTRYYGYTF. This chain links TRBV6-1 with TRBJ1-2; no reliable D call. This CDR3 contains 13 residues. Germline CDR1 and CDR2: MNHNS and SASEGT. The V and J ends lost 6 bases and 3 bases respectively, with 11 bases between them.

This clonotype occurred a few times. The rearrangement links TRBV28 to TRBJ1-1; TRBD1 matches at 12 bases. The CDR3 covers 14 residues. Unmatched junction bases numbered 10, after V lost 6 bases and J lost 11 bases. The germline V gene has CDR1 MDHEN and CDR2 SYDVKM. The CDR3 DNA is TGTGCCAGCAGCTCCACCGGGACAGGGGGCACGGCTTTCTTT. This codes for CASSSTGTGGTAFF.

This clonotype was observed many times. The CDR3 DNA sequence: TGTGCCAGCAGTCCCCAAACTAGCGGGGGCTACAATGAGCAGTTCTTC. Its translation is CASSPQTSGGYNEQFF. The rearrangement links TRBV27 to TRBJ2-1; 11 bases fit TRBD2. V lost 5 bases, J lost 3 bases, and 6 bases stayed unmatched. The CDR3 runs to 16 residues. Germline lookup yields CDR1 MNHEY and CDR2 SMNVEV (reference sequence).

This clonotype was seen at least ten times. V usage is TRBV5-1 and J usage is TRBJ2-2; perhaps TRBD2 as D (5 bases). Trimming cost V 6 bases and J 7 bases, with 16 bases left between them. Germline CDR1 is SGHRS and CDR2 is YFSETQ. The CDR3 runs 14 residues. The CDR3 nucleotides are TGCGCCAGCACCCCGGGGTCCTCCGGCGGGGAGCTGTTTTTT. It specifies CASTPGSSGGELFF.

This clonotype was recorded at least ten times. The chain combines TRBV24-1 with TRBJ2-1, with TRBD2 as a possible D gene (6 bases). CDR3 length: 14 residues. In germline, CDR1 is KGHDR, CDR2 SFDVKD. V lost 3 bases and J lost 6, with 11 bases in between. CDR3 DNA sequence: TGTGCCACCAGTGATGGCTGGCGGGGCAATGAGCAGTTCTTC. Translation gives CATSDGWRGNEQFF.

This clonotype appeared many times. The chain has TRBV3-1 and TRBJ1-1, with D maybe TRBD1 (6 bases). The germline gives CDR1 LGHDT, CDR2 YNNKEL (reference sequence). The CDR3 spans 17 residues. V lost 0 bases and J 5 bases, leaving 19 bases between the germline ends. The CDR3 coding sequence is TGTGCCAGCAGCCAAGATCCAGGGGCAGGGCCGAGGACTGAAGCTTTCTTT. This encodes CASSQDPGAGPRTEAFF.

This clonotype was seen at least ten times. The gene calls are TRBV15 and TRBJ2-5; D remains unclear. CDR3 size: 13 residues. V shed 0 bases and J shed 9 bases, with 11 bases lying between them. Per the germline V gene, CDR1 is LNHNV and CDR2 is YYDKDF (reference sequence). The CDR3 loop reads CATSRDSQEPQYF. As DNA, the CDR3 is TGTGCCACCAGCAGAGATTCCCAGGAGCCCCAGTACTTC.

This clonotype appeared many times. This chain joins TRBV28 and TRBJ2-1; 10 nucleotides align to TRBD1. From germline, CDR1 is MDHEN and CDR2 SYDVKM. Losses at the gene ends were 5 bases for V and 6 bases for J; bases not matched to a gene: 13. The CDR3 is 17 amino acids. CDR3 DNA sequence: TGTGCCAGCAGTGATACACCGGGACAGGGGACCGGCAATGAGCAGTTCTTC. Protein product: CASSDTPGQGTGNEQFF.

This clonotype has a count of ten or more. The V gene is TRBV12-3 or TRBV12-4, the J gene TRBJ2-3; D is possibly TRBD1 (6 bases). The V and J ends lost 10 bases and 2 bases respectively, with 13 bases between them. CDR3 length: 13 residues. CDR3 loop: CAITDRTTDTQYF. CDR3 DNA: TGTGCCATTACAGACAGGACCACAGATACGCAGTATTTT.

This clonotype was counted only a few times. The chain carries TRBV20-1 and TRBJ2-5; D is perhaps TRBD1 (5 bases). Deletions cut 5 bases from V and 7 bases from J, with 11 bases between. Germline V lookup: CDR1 DFQATT, CDR2 SNEGSKA (reference sequence). The CDR3 extends over 11 amino acids. This CDR3 reads CSAPRQGTQYF. The CDR3 bases are TGCAGTGCTCCCCGCCAGGGGACCCAGTACTTC.

This clonotype has ten or more counts. The J gene is TRBJ2-5, the V gene TRBV5-4; weak D call: TRBD1 (6 bases). CDR1 is SGHNT, CDR2 YYREEE, per germline (reference sequence). The CDR3 totals 14 residues. V lost 0 bases and J lost 3, with 9 bases in between. CDR3 region: CASSLGSGEETQYF. CDR3 coding DNA: TGTGCCAGCAGCTTGGGGTCAGGGGAAGAGACCCAGTACTTC.

This clonotype was seen repeatedly, ten times or more. The chain employs TRBV5-6 and TRBJ1-6; D unclear. Germline CDR1 and CDR2: SGHDT and YYEEEE. This CDR3 contains 14 residues. Trimming cost V 2 bases and J 7 bases, with 10 bases left between them. CDR3 protein: CASSFQPSNSPLHF. CDR3 in DNA: TGTGCCAGCAGCTTTCAGCCGTCGAATTCACCCCTCCACTTT.

This clonotype came up many times. The rearrangement links TRBV6-1 to TRBJ1-5; D is uncertain. The germline V gene encodes CDR1 MNHNS and CDR2 SASEGT. V was clipped by 9 bases and J by 1 base, with 10 bases between them. This CDR3 spans 13 amino acids. The CDR3 protein is CASTTRSNQPQHF. CDR3 DNA sequence: TGTGCCAGTACTACTAGAAGCAATCAGCCCCAGCATTTT.

This clonotype turned up a few times. This sequence joins TRBV3-1 and TRBJ2-3; 8 positions agree with TRBD2. In germline, CDR1 is LGHDT, CDR2 YNNKEL (reference sequence). The CDR3 is 17 amino acids. V trimming: 0 bases; J trimming: 4 bases; junction bases outside the gene matches: 9. The CDR3 spells CASSQDTGLADPDTQYF. CDR3 nucleotides: TGTGCCAGCAGCCAAGATACAGGACTAGCAGACCCAGATACGCAGTATTTT.

In this sample, this clonotype turned up many times. CDR3 amino acids: CAISGGTITYEQYF. The CDR3 DNA is TGTGCCATCAGTGGGGGCACAATAACCTACGAGCAGTACTTC. V gene TRBV10-3 combines with J gene TRBJ2-7; D perhaps matches TRBD1 (5 bases). Per germline, CDR1 ENHRY and CDR2 SYGVKD. There are 14 residues in the CDR3. Between the trimmed V and J ends, which lost 4 bases and 2 bases, there was a span of 12 bases.

The V gene is TRBV29-1, the J gene TRBJ1-6; TRBD1 might be the D (5 bases). CDR3 length: 14 residues. Germline V gene data show CDR1 as SQVTM and CDR2 as ANQGSEA. Deletions cut 3 bases from V and 2 bases from J, with 8 bases between. The CDR3 DNA reads as TGCAGCGTTGAGACAGCGCCCTATAATTCACCCCTCCACTTT. It codes for CSVETAPYNSPLHF.

This clonotype was observed at least ten times. The CDR3 sequence is CASSWTGGQPQHF. Written as DNA, the CDR3 is TGTGCCAGCAGCTGGACAGGAGGTCAGCCCCAGCATTTT. V gene TRBV11-2 combines with J gene TRBJ1-5, with TRBD1 identical over 7 bases. This CDR3 has 13 residues. V trimming: 4 bases; J trimming: 6 bases; junction bases outside the gene matches: 3. Germline-derived CDR1 and CDR2 are SGHAT and FQNNGV.

The V gene is TRBV2, the J gene TRBJ2-1, with 10 bases fitting TRBD2. V was pared by 5 bases and J by 6 bases, with 7 bases of the junction left unmatched. Germline loops: CDR1 SNHLY, CDR2 FYNNEI. The CDR3 sequence is 15 residues long. DNA for the CDR3: TGTGCCAGCAGTACAAGCGGGGGGGCGGGCAATGAGCAGTTCTTC. Translation: CASSTSGGAGNEQFF.

A few counts support this clonotype. CDR3 bases: TGTGCCAGCAGCCAAGAGGGTCGCGGGGGCTATGGCTACACCTTC. Residues: CASSQEGRGGYGYTF. This rearrangement joins TRBV4-2 to TRBJ1-2; possibly TRBD1 for D (5 bases). The CDR3 contains 15 residues. The V gene lost 0 bases and the J gene lost 4 bases, with 12 bases spanning the gap. CDR1 is LGHNA and CDR2 is YNFKEQ in the germline V gene.

This clonotype was seen at least ten times. CDR3 sequence: CASSLGRDRGQQFF. CDR3 bases: TGTGCCAGCAGCTTGGGTAGAGACAGGGGACAGCAGTTCTTC. This chain connects TRBV5-6 to TRBJ2-1; 8 bases are a match to TRBD1. The CDR3 totals 14 residues. Germline V gene data show CDR1 as SGHDT and CDR2 as YYEEEE. V gave up 0 bases and J gave up 11 bases; unmatched junction bases: 7.

The chain links TRBV6-2 or TRBV6-3 to TRBJ2-3; D might be TRBD1 (6 bases). The CDR3 covers 13 residues. Trimming pared 5 bases from V and 6 bases from J, leaving 12 bases between. The germline V gene has CDR1 MNHEY and CDR2 SVGEGT. CDR3 region: CASSTGILDTQYF. CDR3 bases: TGTGCCAGCAGTACAGGGATCCTTGATACGCAGTATTTT.

This clonotype was seen more than once but under ten times. The genes are TRBV7-9 and TRBJ1-3; no firm D call. From germline, CDR1 is SEHNR and CDR2 FQNEAQ (reference sequence). Trimming cost V 1 base and J 0 bases, with 4 bases left between them. This CDR3 contains 14 residues. The chain's CDR3 is CASSLESSGNTIYF. The CDR3 DNA follows: TGTGCCAGCAGCTTAGAATCCTCTGGAAACACCATATATTTT. The complete variable domain, with remaining parts taken from reference TRBV7-9 and TRBJ1-3, reads DTGVSQNPRHKITKRGQNVTFRCDPISEHNRLYWYRQTLGQGPEFLTYFQNEAQLEKSRLLSDRFSAERPKGSFSTLEIQRTEQGDSAMYLCASSLESSGNTIYFGEGSWLTVV.